A single sample is the source of the 27 T cell receptor beta chains below, sequenced in a study of blood T cell repertoires in COVID-19. The assay was immunoSEQ multiplex PCR, and TCRdb's table has in-frame clones only and misses some. The sample has about 58,000 clones; 85% to 90% are singletons. Sample: peripheral blood. The receptors come from a man aged 55 to 70 with acute or convalescent COVID-19.

CDR3 residues: CASEAGGTDTQYF. For the CDR3, the DNA is TGTGCCAGCGAGGCGGGCGGCACAGATACGCAGTATTTT. This chain uses TRBV21-1 with TRBJ2-3; the table assigns TRBD2, which was not confirmed against the DNA. TRBV21-1 is a listed pseudogene. This CDR3 is built from 13 residues.

This chain links TRBV3-1 (or the pseudogene TRBV3-2) with TRBJ2-6, with D unresolved. V lost 6 bases, J lost 0 bases, and 6 bases lay in between. CDR3 length: 14 amino acids. Germline CDR1 LGHDT, CDR2 YNNKEL (reference sequence). This chain's CDR3 is CASRLHSGANVLTF. The CDR3 DNA is TGTGCCAGCAGACTACACTCTGGGGCCAACGTCCTGACTTTC.

V is TRBV9 and J is TRBJ2-2; no firm D call. Trimming shortened V by 0 bases and J by 2 bases, and 11 bases separated the two germline ends. Germline loops: CDR1 SGDLS, CDR2 YYNGEE. The CDR3 extends over 16 amino acids. The CDR3 loop reads CASSVVDRGNTGELFF. The CDR3 DNA reads as TGTGCCAGCAGCGTAGTTGATAGAGGCAACACCGGGGAGCTGTTTTTT.

The rearrangement joins TRBV6-4 to TRBJ2-2; 7 positions agree with TRBD2. V lost 4 bases to trimming and J lost 4 bases; unmatched junction nucleotides: 9. CDR3 length: 16 amino acids. Germline CDR1 and CDR2: MRHNA and SNTAGT. CDR3 residues: CASSARGAGATGELFF. The CDR3 coding sequence is TGTGCCAGCAGTGCCCGAGGGGCGGGAGCCACCGGGGAGCTGTTTTTT.

The chain has TRBV4-3 and TRBJ2-7, with D unresolved. The CDR3 extends over 14 amino acids. Germline V gene sequence: CDR1 LGHNA, CDR2 YSLEER. Trimming removed 4 bases from V and 0 bases from J, with 10 bases in between. The CDR3 is CASSLSTTSYEQYF. CDR3 DNA: TGCGCCAGCAGCCTCTCTACCACCTCCTACGAGCAGTACTTC.

This chain links TRBV23-1 with TRBJ2-1; D may be TRBD1 or TRBD2 (9 bases each). TRBV23-1 is designated an ORF whose function remains uncertain. The germline V and J ends were trimmed by 2 bases and 6 bases, with 35 bases remaining between them. The CDR3 covers 22 residues. CDR3 amino acids: CASSQGQGRGHGGRAGSNEQFF. Written as DNA, the CDR3 is TGCGCCAGCAGTCAAGGACAGGGGCGAGGCCATGGCGGGAGGGCCGGTTCCAATGAGCAGTTCTTC.

The CDR3: CASSLRRGVNTEAFF. The CDR3 DNA is TGTGCCAGCAGTCTCAGGAGGGGCGTGAACACTGAAGCTTTCTTT. The rearrangement links TRBV28 to TRBJ1-1; tentative D call: TRBD1 (5 bases). CDR1 is MDHEN, CDR2 SYDVKM, per germline. V shed 5 bases and J shed 0 bases, with 13 bases lying between them. The CDR3 sequence is 15 residues long.

The genes are TRBV7-9 and TRBJ2-7; D may be TRBD1 (5 bases). CDR1 and CDR2 from the germline V gene are SEHNR and FQNEAQ (reference sequence). There are 13 residues in the CDR3. V was pared by 3 bases and J by 2 bases, with 8 bases between. CDR3 DNA sequence: TGTGCCAGCAGCTTTGGGGCCACCTACGAGCAGTACTTC. Protein product: CASSFGATYEQYF.

This clone was found a few times. The chain carries TRBV10-3 and TRBJ1-3; D call uncertain. This CDR3 has 15 amino acids. From germline, CDR1 is ENHRY and CDR2 SYGVKD. V was clipped by 4 bases and J by 2 bases, with 12 bases between them. In nucleotides, the CDR3 is TGTGCCATCAGTGGTCGGGAACCCACTGGAAACACCATATATTTT. It specifies CAISGREPTGNTIYF.

The chain employs TRBV28 and TRBJ1-1, with no clear D. CDR1 and CDR2 (germline): MDHEN, SYDVKM. Trimming pared 3 bases from V and 1 base from J, leaving 6 bases between. The CDR3 sequence is 13 residues long. CDR3 protein: CASSLAENTEAFF. The CDR3 DNA reads TGTGCCAGCAGTTTGGCCGAGAACACTGAAGCTTTCTTT.

The chain couples TRBV5-6 to TRBJ2-1, with 13 positions matching TRBD2. Germline lookup yields CDR1 SGHDT and CDR2 YYEEEE. J gave up 4 bases and V 4 bases, and 5 bases lay outside the gene matches. The CDR3 runs to 16 residues. The CDR3 sequence: CASSHRGLAGYNEQFF. As DNA, the CDR3 is TGTGCCAGCAGCCACCGGGGACTAGCGGGGTACAATGAGCAGTTCTTC.

The chain couples TRBV10-3 to TRBJ2-3, with 15 bases that match TRBD2. Germline V CDR1 and CDR2: ENHRY, SYGVKD. The CDR3 loop spans 21 amino acids. V lost 4 bases to trimming and J lost 1 base; unmatched junction nucleotides: 15. The CDR3 sequence: CAISAEPGTSGRQRGTDTQYF. The CDR3 DNA reads as TGTGCCATCAGTGCCGAACCCGGGACTAGCGGGAGGCAAAGGGGCACAGATACGCAGTATTTT.

Only a few counts were recorded for this clone. The rearrangement uses TRBV27 and TRBJ2-7; 12 bases line up with TRBD2. The J segment lost 4 bases and the V segment lost 5 bases, leaving 0 bases of the junction unmatched. The CDR3 covers 13 residues. Germline CDR1 is MNHEY and CDR2 is SMNVEV (reference sequence). As DNA, the CDR3 is TGTGCCAGCAGTACTAGCGGGGGGTACGAGCAGTACTTC. Translating gives CASSTSGGYEQYF.

The chain carries TRBV7-3 and TRBJ1-1; TRBD1 matches at 8 bases. The CDR3 contains 16 residues. With 5 bases clipped from V and 1 base from J, the junction kept 9 bases outside the gene matches. Germline V lookup: CDR1 SGHTA, CDR2 FQGTGA. In nucleotides, the CDR3 is TGTGCCAGCAGCCAACACTCACAGGGGGGGAACACTGAAGCTTTCTTT. It codes for CASSQHSQGGNTEAFF.

This chain joins TRBV3-1 (or the pseudogene TRBV3-2) and TRBJ2-3, with a tentative D call TRBD2 (6 bases). V dropped 5 bases and J dropped 2 bases, with 11 bases sitting between them. The CDR3 totals 14 residues. Germline CDR1 and CDR2: LGHDT and YNNKEL (reference sequence). The CDR3 DNA is TGTGCCAGCAGCATGGGACTGGACACAGATACGCAGTATTTT. Its protein product is CASSMGLDTDTQYF.

V is TRBV19 and J is TRBJ2-7; 8 nucleotides align to TRBD1. The V gene end was trimmed by 6 bases and the J gene end by 3 bases; junction bases not matched to a gene: 13. CDR3 length equals 16 residues. Germline V lookup: CDR1 LNHDA, CDR2 SQIVND (reference sequence). The CDR3 DNA is TGTGCCAGTAGCCTTTCGGCCGGACAGGGAGGCTACGAGCAGTACTTC. Translating it yields CASSLSAGQGGYEQYF.

The chain couples TRBV6-1 to TRBJ1-5, with D possibly TRBD1 on 5 matching bases. V was pared by 4 bases and J by 7 bases, with 20 bases between. The CDR3 contains 16 residues. Germline values: CDR1 MNHNS, CDR2 SASEGT. The CDR3 nucleotides read TGTGCCAGCAGTGGTCCTTGGGGGGTGGCTGAACAGCCCCAGCATTTT. Translated: CASSGPWGVAEQPQHF.

The chain has TRBV30 and TRBJ2-5; 11 bases agree with TRBD2. The CDR3 is 14 amino acids. Unmatched junction bases numbered 2, after V lost 3 bases and J lost 2 bases. CDR1 is GTSNPN, CDR2 SVGIG, per germline (reference sequence). This chain's CDR3 is CAWSGTSGQETQYF. The CDR3 DNA sequence: TGTGCCTGGAGCGGGACTAGCGGACAAGAGACCCAGTACTTC. The variable domain in full, completed from reference TRBV30 and TRBJ2-5, reads SQTIHQWPATLVQPVGSPLSLECTVEGTSNPNLYWYRQAAGRGLQLLFYSVGIGQISSEVPQNLSASRPQDRQFILSSKKLLLSDSGFYLCAWSGTSGQETQYFGPGTRLLVL.

This chain connects TRBV7-9 to TRBJ1-5, with D hard to call. CDR1 and CDR2 from the germline V gene are SEHNR and FQNEAQ (reference sequence). Trimming took off 4 bases at V and 4 bases at J, with 5 bases between the two ends. CDR3 size: 12 residues. The CDR3 is CASSSRNQPQHF. The CDR3, as DNA: TGTGCCAGCAGCTCCCGTAATCAGCCCCAGCATTTT.

This clone is medium-sized by share. V gene TRBV6-5 combines with J gene TRBJ1-1, with 7 bases matching TRBD1. CDR3 length: 14 residues. The V gene's germline CDR1 is MNHEY and CDR2 SVGAGI. After removal of 5 bases from V and 10 bases from J, the junction contained 13 bases not matched to a gene. CDR3 region: CASSTSDRESPAFF. The CDR3 nucleotides are TGTGCCAGCAGTACCTCTGACAGGGAGTCACCAGCTTTCTTT.

The V and J genes are TRBV7-6 and TRBJ2-3, with 7 bases that match TRBD1. Germline V gene lookup returns CDR1 SGHVS and CDR2 FNYEAQ. Trimming removed 4 bases from V and 2 bases from J; junction bases left unmatched: 12. This CDR3 is built from 17 residues. This chain's CDR3 is CASSSRTGNRNTDTQYF. The CDR3 DNA reads TGTGCCAGCAGCTCCCGGACAGGAAACCGAAACACAGATACGCAGTATTTT.

The chain joins TRBV7-3 to TRBJ2-3, with TRBD1 matching 8 bases. The CDR3 runs 17 residues. The V gene's germline CDR1 is SGHTA and CDR2 FQGTGA. The V segment lost 4 bases and the J segment 4 bases; nucleotides outside the gene matches: 13. CDR3 coding DNA: TGTGCCAGCAGCTCTAGCGTAGGGACAGGAGTCGCAGATACGCAGTATTTT. This gives the protein CASSSSVGTGVADTQYF.

The genes are TRBV11-2 and TRBJ2-2; D is ambiguous. Deletions cut 2 bases from V and 7 bases from J, with 14 bases between. CDR1 and CDR2 from the germline V gene are SGHAT and FQNNGV. The CDR3 extends over 15 amino acids. DNA for the CDR3: TGTGCCAGCAGCTTACTCGCTAGTTCCGGCGGGGAGCTGTTTTTT. The encoded protein is CASSLLASSGGELFF.

The gene calls are TRBV6-6 and TRBJ1-1; 7 nucleotides match TRBD1. The germline V gene has CDR1 MNHNY and CDR2 SVGAGI (reference sequence). With 6 bases clipped from V and 7 bases from J, the junction kept 11 bases outside the gene matches. This CDR3 region has 14 residues. The CDR3 is CASRHGQARSEAFF. In DNA form, the CDR3 reads TGTGCCAGCAGGCACGGACAGGCGCGAAGTGAAGCTTTCTTT.

Concerning this clone: Germline and junction disagree at one end, which may indicate a read error. The chain links TRBV14 to TRBJ2-5; possible D gene TRBD2, 5 bases. Germline loops: CDR1 SGHDN, CDR2 FVKESK. The CDR3 length is 12 residues. The CDR3 loop reads CASSQDGETQYF. The DNA for the CDR3 is TGTGCCAGCAGCCAAGATGGGGAGACTCAGTACTTC.

The chain uses TRBV27 and TRBJ2-5; 9 bases map to TRBD2. V gave up 8 bases and J gave up 2 bases; unmatched junction bases: 12. Per the germline V gene, CDR1 is MNHEY and CDR2 is SMNVEV (reference sequence). The CDR3 contains 16 residues. The CDR3 spells CASGPLSGSPQETQYF. DNA for the CDR3: TGTGCCAGCGGCCCCCTTAGCGGGAGCCCTCAAGAGACCCAGTACTTC.

For the CDR3, the DNA is TGCAGCGTGAGAGGGTTGGACACCGGGGAGCTGTTTTTT. Translation: CSVRGLDTGELFF. The V call is TRBV29-1, the J call TRBJ2-2; perhaps TRBD2 as D (5 bases). The CDR3 spans 13 residues. Trimming took 6 bases from V and 3 from J, leaving 11 bases between them. From germline, CDR1 is SQVTM and CDR2 ANQGSEA.